The 20 T cell receptor beta chains listed next were all sequenced from one sample in a study of T cells in localized non-small cell lung cancer (dated by TCRdb to 2019 to 2021). Libraries were made using the immunoSEQ multiplex PCR assay. Sourced from immuneACCESS, this table was stored by TCRdb with only in-frame sequences that have V and J called. A share of the clones is absent; for the studies checked, an unresolved V gene accounts for under half, and the remainder has no known explanation. Here the sample has 25,000 to 30,000 clones; 88% occur a single time. 13% of the sample comes from the top ten. The sample consisted of peripheral blood, taken before any cancer treatment. Receptors originate from a female donor older than 55 with stage III squamous cell lung carcinoma.

The CDR3 region has the DNA TGTGCCAGCAGTTTTACAGGTGAACGCTACGAGCAGTACTTC. This translates into CASSFTGERYEQYF. V usage is TRBV28 and J usage is TRBJ2-7; possible D gene TRBD1, 5 bases. The CDR3 is made up of 14 amino acids. Per germline, CDR1 MDHEN and CDR2 SYDVKM. The V and J ends lost 3 bases and 3 bases respectively, with 12 bases between them.

The rearrangement uses TRBV4-1 and TRBJ2-1; no reliable D call. The germline gives CDR1 MGHRA, CDR2 YSYEKL. V gave up 0 bases and J gave up 12 bases, with 6 bases separating them. The CDR3 totals 11 residues. CDR3 bases: TGCGCCAGCAGCCAAGATTTAGGGCAGTTCTTC. This codes for CASSQDLGQFF.

The rearrangement uses TRBV7-6 and TRBJ2-2; 8 positions agree with TRBD1. The length of the CDR3 is 15 residues. The V gene end was trimmed by 4 bases and the J gene end by 6 bases; junction bases not matched to a gene: 7. The germline V gene encodes CDR1 SGHVS and CDR2 FNYEAQ. In nucleotides, the CDR3 is TGTGCCAGCAGCTCTTGGACAGGGCTCGCCGGGGAGCTGTTTTTT. Translating it yields CASSSWTGLAGELFF.

CDR3 sequence reads: CASSRDSNQPQHF. Written as DNA, the CDR3 is TGTGCCAGCTCGCGGGACAGCAATCAGCCCCAGCATTTT. This chain joins TRBV18 and TRBJ1-5, with TRBD1 as a possible D gene (5 bases). Germline loops: CDR1 KGHSH, CDR2 LQKENI. Trimming pared 6 bases from V and 1 base from J, leaving 7 bases between. CDR3 length: 13 amino acids.

The V call is TRBV6-1, the J call TRBJ1-1; D remains unclear. Germline V lookup: CDR1 MNHNS, CDR2 SASEGT. Trimming took 6 bases from V and 7 from J, leaving 12 bases between them. This CDR3 has 12 residues. The CDR3 DNA reads as TGTGCCAGCAGAGTGGGAATGGGTGAAGCTTTCTTT. Protein sequence: CASRVGMGEAFF.

This clone was recorded a few times. This sequence joins TRBV28 and TRBJ2-7, with 13 nucleotides matching TRBD2. The CDR3 consists of 15 residues. Trimming removed 4 bases from V and 2 bases from J; junction bases left unmatched: 2. The germline V gene has CDR1 MDHEN and CDR2 SYDVKM. CDR3 in DNA: TGTGCCAGCAGTTCCGGGACTAGCGGGACCTACGAGCAGTACTTC. It codes for CASSSGTSGTYEQYF.

This chain connects TRBV2 to TRBJ1-2, with TRBD1 identical over 10 bases. Germline CDR1 reads SNHLY; CDR2 reads FYNNEI. This CDR3 region has 13 residues. The trim removed 4 bases at V and 5 bases at J, leaving 1 base unmatched. CDR3 protein: CASSGDRGYGYTF. CDR3 DNA sequence: TGTGCCAGCAGTGGGGACAGGGGTTATGGCTACACCTTC.

This chain links TRBV7-9 with TRBJ1-1; the D is unclear. Per germline, CDR1 SEHNR and CDR2 FQNEAQ (reference sequence). The V end lost 2 bases, the J end lost 3 bases, and 16 bases lay between the germline ends. The CDR3 runs 16 residues. The CDR3 loop reads CASSLLAFEMDTEAFF. CDR3 nucleotides: TGTGCCAGCAGCTTATTGGCTTTCGAGATGGACACTGAAGCTTTCTTT. The full variable domain, rest sourced from reference TRBV7-9 and TRBJ1-1, is DTGVSQNPRHKITKRGQNVTFRCDPISEHNRLYWYRQTLGQGPEFLTYFQNEAQLEKSRLLSDRFSAERPKGSFSTLEIQRTEQGDSAMYLCASSLLAFEMDTEAFFGQGTRLTVV.

The chain combines TRBV6-6 with TRBJ2-5, with 7 bases matching TRBD2. With 2 bases clipped from V and 5 bases from J, the junction kept 5 bases outside the gene matches. CDR3 length: 14 residues. Germline CDR1 and CDR2: MNHNY and SVGAGI (reference sequence). CDR3 sequence: CASSYPGREETQYF. As DNA, the CDR3 is TGTGCCAGCAGTTACCCCGGGCGGGAGGAGACCCAGTACTTC.

V is TRBV4-1 and J is TRBJ2-7; 7 bases align to TRBD1. V gave up 1 base and J gave up 4 bases; unmatched junction bases: 7. The CDR3 sequence is 15 residues long. Germline assignment: CDR1 MGHRA and CDR2 YSYEKL. This chain's CDR3 is CASSQVRQGGYEQYF. CDR3 coding DNA: TGCGCCAGCAGCCAAGTTAGACAGGGCGGATACGAGCAGTACTTC.

This clone was found once. The CDR3 region has the DNA TGTGCCAGCAGCCGCACTAGCGGGGGGGCCTACGAGCAGTACTTC. Its protein product is CASSRTSGGAYEQYF. V gene TRBV7-6 combines with J gene TRBJ2-7; TRBD2 aligns across 13 bases. CDR1 is SGHVS, CDR2 FNYEAQ, per germline. J was trimmed by 2 bases and V by 5 bases; bases with no gene match: 3. The CDR3 runs to 15 residues.

This clone was detected a few times. The chain carries TRBV29-1 and TRBJ2-5; 12 bases are shared with TRBD1. Germline CDR1 and CDR2: SQVTM and ANQGSEA. The CDR3 covers 15 residues. V dropped 6 bases and J dropped 5; count of bases not matched to a gene: 10. The CDR3 loop is CSVRGTGGVGETQYF. CDR3 coding DNA: TGCAGCGTCAGAGGGACAGGGGGCGTAGGGGAGACCCAGTACTTC.

The table lists this clone with a few counts. V usage is TRBV30 and J usage is TRBJ2-3; 7 positions match TRBD2. The CDR3 totals 15 residues. V trimming: 0 bases; J trimming: 1 base; junction bases outside the gene matches: 4. Germline CDR1 GTSNPN, CDR2 SVGIG (reference sequence). The CDR3 DNA follows: TGTGCCTGGAGTGTTTCTGCGGGGGGCACAGATACGCAGTATTTT. Translated, it gives CAWSVSAGGTDTQYF.

This chain joins TRBV19 and TRBJ1-1, with TRBD1 as a possible D gene (6 bases). Trimming removed 7 bases at V and 2 bases at J, with 17 bases between. Looked up from germline, CDR1 is LNHDA and CDR2 is SQIVND (reference sequence). This CDR3 is built from 15 residues. This CDR3 reads CASISQGGANTEAFF. The CDR3 bases are TGTGCCAGTATCTCACAGGGAGGGGCCAACACTGAAGCTTTCTTT.

The chain has TRBV28 and TRBJ1-2; D may be TRBD1 (5 bases). This CDR3 region has 12 residues. Trimming left V 2 bases short and J 4 bases short, with 5 bases between. Germline V gene sequence: CDR1 MDHEN, CDR2 SYDVKM. The CDR3 DNA reads TGTGCCAGCAGTTTAAGGGGCTATGGCTACACCTTC. Residues: CASSLRGYGYTF.

In this sample, this clone is medium-sized. This rearrangement joins TRBV6-4 to TRBJ2-2, with 9 bases that match TRBD2. After removal of 2 bases from V and 4 bases from J, the junction contained 5 bases not matched to a gene. CDR3 length: 16 residues. The germline V gene encodes CDR1 MRHNA and CDR2 SNTAGT. The CDR3 sequence: CASSDHPSGATGELFF. CDR3 bases: TGTGCCAGCAGTGACCATCCTAGCGGGGCCACCGGGGAGCTGTTTTTT.

V usage is TRBV28 and J usage is TRBJ1-1, with D maybe TRBD1 (6 bases). Germline CDR1 reads MDHEN; CDR2 reads SYDVKM. Trimming took off 8 bases at V and 6 bases at J, with 16 bases between the two ends. The CDR3 runs 13 residues. CDR3 sequence: CASDTPGAPEAFF. The CDR3, as DNA: TGTGCCAGCGACACCCCGGGGGCCCCTGAAGCTTTCTTT.

For the CDR3, the DNA is TGTGCCAGCACATCGGTCGACGAGCAGTACTTC. It yields the protein CASTSVDEQYF. The chain recombines TRBV7-9 with TRBJ2-7; D unclear. CDR3 length: 11 residues. V lost 7 bases to trimming and J lost 5 bases, with 9 bases between them. The germline gives CDR1 SEHNR, CDR2 FQNEAQ (reference sequence).

This clone occurred once. V and J are TRBV19 and TRBJ1-1; 11 bases are a match to TRBD1. J lost 2 bases, V lost 7 bases, and 6 bases had no gene match. Germline V gene data show CDR1 as LNHDA and CDR2 as SQIVND (reference sequence). The CDR3 is made up of 15 amino acids. The CDR3 DNA reads as TGTGCCAGTAATATTGGACAGGGGGCAAACACTGAAGCTTTCTTT. Encoded protein: CASNIGQGANTEAFF.

This chain joins TRBV6-5 and TRBJ2-7; 15 bases line up with TRBD2. The germline CDR1 and CDR2 sequences are MNHEY and SVGAGI. This CDR3 spans 14 amino acids. J was trimmed by 8 bases and V by 4 bases; bases with no gene match: 3. Here the CDR3 DNA reads TGTGCCAGCAGTTCCGGGACTAGCGGGAGGAAGCAGTACTTC. Translated, it gives CASSSGTSGRKQYF.